What follows describes a single TCR beta chain. Its binding antigen is unknown. Base qualities are missing; no much larger clone stands one base away. The data were taken from a study of OX40 agonist ivuxolimab in advanced cancers. Study-level background: The costimulatory receptor OX40 (CD134) was targeted by ivuxolimab, a fully human IgG2 agonistic monoclonal antibody. A male proportion of 82.7% and a mean age of approximately 60 years, ranging from about 23 to 79, were recorded for the dose-escalation cohort. The point of sequencing TCRbeta in the periphery was to test whether ivuxolimab changed TCR sequence diversity and drove clonal T-cell expansion. Patients were allowed to have had prior anti-PD-1, anti-PD-L1 or anti-CTLA-4 therapy, and approximately 43% of the dose-escalation patients had previously received checkpoint inhibitors. The paper describes the monotherapy dose-escalation part (N ≈ 50 patients) of the phase I trial of ivuxolimab. Intravenous ivuxolimab was administered to patients every 2 weeks at six dose levels: 0.01, 0.1, 0.3, 1.5, 3 and 10 mg/kg. Among the 50 to 55 dose-escalation patients, some 20 had hepatocellular carcinoma, some 15 melanoma, 9 renal cell carcinoma and 9 head and neck cancer. Partial responses occurred in three dose-escalation patients, of whom one had hepatocellular carcinoma and two had cutaneous melanoma.

General conclusions and limits of the study: After ivuxolimab, CD8+ T cells had more expanded clones than CD4+ T cells on average. At doses from 0.1 to 3.0 mg/kg, clonal expansion was seen in both CD4+ and CD8+ blood T cells between baseline and week 6. Low levels of normalized T-cell clonal expansion were also seen in some nonresponding patients. In the 0.1-3.0 mg/kg groups, partial responders were among the patients with the lowest normalized peripheral clonal expansion, particularly in CD8+ T cells. Which antigens the clonally expanded peripheral T cells were specific for was not determined.

Trimming removed 6 bases from V and 0 bases from J; the gene matches leave 7 bases unexplained. The CDR3 has 17 amino acids, counting the end cysteine and phenylalanine. Just the 51-base CDR3 DNA is kept, in frame starting at base 1. The CDR1 and CDR2 encoded by the germline V gene are SNHLY and FYNNEI. The trial excluded patients who had a history of autoimmune disease or who were on systemic immunosuppression. In every dose cohort, peripheral blood was drawn for TCR sequencing at baseline, cycle 4 day 1, and cycle 7 day 1. Samples were obtained from an open-label, multicenter, first-in-human phase I dose-escalation trial of ivuxolimab. Adults with locally advanced or metastatic melanoma, renal cell, hepatocellular, or head and neck squamous cell carcinoma were enrolled in the trial. CD4+ and CD8+ T cells were sorted separately from peripheral blood before TCR sequencing. To sequence the TCRbeta CDR3 region, genomic DNA was isolated from the sorted cells. The immunoSEQ Assay was used for sequencing of TCRbeta CDR3 regions. The table comes from immuneACCESS by way of TCRdb, which keeps in-frame sequences with V and J called. Part of the clones is missing from these tables; in studies checked, under half for an unresolved V gene and the rest for unknown reasons. This sample holds 60,000 to 75,000 clones; around 90% were observed only once. The ten largest clones take up roughly 4.1% of the sample.

The sequence was obtained from an adult with an advanced solid tumor such as melanoma, head and neck, liver or kidney cancer. Recombination connected TRBV2 to TRBJ1-5; TRBD1 fits 11 bases in the junction. The sample in question was CD4+ or CD8+ T cells sorted from blood, obtained in a trial of the OX40 agonist ivuxolimab. The encoded CDR3 is CASSTGQGVISNQPQHF. In nucleotide form, the sequence is TGTGCCAGCAGCACGGGACAGGGGGTGATTAGCAATCAGCCCCAGCATTTT.